This T cell receptor beta chain was documented in a study of blood T cell repertoires in COVID-19. At the level of the study: Sites across the United States, Italy and Spain contributed samples from acute and convalescent COVID-19. The cDNA or gDNA used as material had been derived from T cells, B-cell-depleted T cells, or PBMCs.

The CDR3 has 15 residues. After removal of 7 bases from V and 4 bases from J, the junction contained 8 bases not matched to a gene. Germline CDR1 is LNHDA and CDR2 is SQIVND (reference sequence). Clones were sequenced by immunoSEQ multiplex PCR, and TCRdb holds only the in-frame ones, with some missing. The sample includes 110,000 or so clones, 85% to 90% of them seen just once. The sequenced sample consisted of peripheral blood. This chain uses TRBV19 with TRBJ2-1, with 9 bases that match TRBD1. The clonotype was recovered from a woman aged 50 to 60 with acute or convalescent COVID-19. CDR3: CASTTGTGQYNEQFF. Written as DNA, the CDR3 is TGTGCCAGTACCACCGGGACAGGGCAATACAATGAGCAGTTCTTC.